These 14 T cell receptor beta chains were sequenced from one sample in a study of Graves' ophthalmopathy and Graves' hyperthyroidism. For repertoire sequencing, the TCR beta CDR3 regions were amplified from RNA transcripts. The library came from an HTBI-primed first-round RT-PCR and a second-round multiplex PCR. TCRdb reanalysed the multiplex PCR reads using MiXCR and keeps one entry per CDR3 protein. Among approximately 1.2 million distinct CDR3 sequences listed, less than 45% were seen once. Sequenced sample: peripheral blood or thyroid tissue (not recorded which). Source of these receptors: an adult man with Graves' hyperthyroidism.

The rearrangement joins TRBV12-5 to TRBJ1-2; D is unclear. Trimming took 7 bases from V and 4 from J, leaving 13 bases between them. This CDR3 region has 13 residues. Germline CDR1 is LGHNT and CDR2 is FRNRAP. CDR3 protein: CASARGLSYGYTF. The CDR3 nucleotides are TGTGCTAGTGCCCGAGGGTTGAGCTATGGCTACACCTTC.

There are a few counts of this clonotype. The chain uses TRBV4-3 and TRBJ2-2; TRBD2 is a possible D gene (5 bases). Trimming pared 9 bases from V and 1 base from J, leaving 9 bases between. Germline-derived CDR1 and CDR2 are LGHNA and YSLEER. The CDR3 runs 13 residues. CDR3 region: CASGGVNTGELFF. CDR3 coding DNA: TGCGCCAGTGGAGGCGTGAACACCGGGGAGCTGTTTTTT.

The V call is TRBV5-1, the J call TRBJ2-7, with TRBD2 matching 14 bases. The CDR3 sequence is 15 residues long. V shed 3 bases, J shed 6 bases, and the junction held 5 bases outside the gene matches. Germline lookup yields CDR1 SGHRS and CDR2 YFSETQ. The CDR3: CASSSGTSGRTEQYF. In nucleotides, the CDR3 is TGCGCCAGCAGCTCAGGGACTAGCGGGAGAACCGAGCAGTACTTC.

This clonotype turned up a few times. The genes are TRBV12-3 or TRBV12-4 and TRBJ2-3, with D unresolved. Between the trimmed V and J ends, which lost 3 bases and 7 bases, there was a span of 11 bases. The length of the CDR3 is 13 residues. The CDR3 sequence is CASSLKGIYTQYF. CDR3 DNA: TGTGCCAGCAGTTTGAAGGGAATATATACGCAGTATTTT.

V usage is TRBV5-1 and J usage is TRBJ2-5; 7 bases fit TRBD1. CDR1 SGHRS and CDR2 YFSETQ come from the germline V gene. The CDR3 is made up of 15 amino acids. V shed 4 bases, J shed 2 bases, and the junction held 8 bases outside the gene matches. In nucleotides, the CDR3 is TGCGCCAGCAGCCCGGGACAGCCGGGACAAGAGACCCAGTACTTC. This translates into CASSPGQPGQETQYF.

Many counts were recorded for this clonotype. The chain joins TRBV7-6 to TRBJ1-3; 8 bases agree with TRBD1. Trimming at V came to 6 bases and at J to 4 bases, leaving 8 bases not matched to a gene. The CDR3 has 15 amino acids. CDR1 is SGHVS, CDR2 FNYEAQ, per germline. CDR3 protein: CASSLRQGTGNTIYF. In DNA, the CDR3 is TGTGCCAGCAGTCTAAGACAGGGGACAGGAAACACCATATATTTT.

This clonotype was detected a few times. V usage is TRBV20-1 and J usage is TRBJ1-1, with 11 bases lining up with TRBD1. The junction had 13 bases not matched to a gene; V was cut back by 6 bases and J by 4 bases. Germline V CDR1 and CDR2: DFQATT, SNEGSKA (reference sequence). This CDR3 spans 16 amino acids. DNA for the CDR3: TGCAGTGCCAGCCTTAACCAGGGGACAGGGGGCACTGAAGCTTTCTTT. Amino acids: CSASLNQGTGGTEAFF.

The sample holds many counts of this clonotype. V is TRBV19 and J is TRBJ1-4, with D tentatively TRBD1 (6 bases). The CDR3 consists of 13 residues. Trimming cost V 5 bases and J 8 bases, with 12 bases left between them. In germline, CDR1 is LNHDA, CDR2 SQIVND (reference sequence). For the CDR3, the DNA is TGTGCCAGTAGTGGGACAAGCCAGGAAAAACTGTTTTTT. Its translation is CASSGTSQEKLFF. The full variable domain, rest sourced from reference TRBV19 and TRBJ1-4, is DGGITQSPKYLFRKEGQNVTLSCEQNLNHDAMYWYRQDPGQGLRLIYYSQIVNDFQKGDIAEGYSVSREKKESFPLTVTSAQKNPTAFYLCASSGTSQEKLFFGSGTQLSVL.

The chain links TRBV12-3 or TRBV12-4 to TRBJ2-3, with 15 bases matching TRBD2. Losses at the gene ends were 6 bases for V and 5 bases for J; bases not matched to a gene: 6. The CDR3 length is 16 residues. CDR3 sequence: CASRPGLAGGRDTQYF. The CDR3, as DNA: TGTGCCAGCAGGCCGGGACTAGCGGGAGGAAGAGATACGCAGTATTTT.

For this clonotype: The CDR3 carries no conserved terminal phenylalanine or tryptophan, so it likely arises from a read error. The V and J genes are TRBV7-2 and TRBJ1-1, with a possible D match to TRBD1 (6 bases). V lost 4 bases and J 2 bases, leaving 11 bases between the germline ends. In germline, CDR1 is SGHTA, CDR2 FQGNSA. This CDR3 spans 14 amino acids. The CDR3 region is CASSWGHSNTEAFL. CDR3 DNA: TGTGCCAGCAGCTGGGGACACTCTAACACTGAAGCTTTCCTT.

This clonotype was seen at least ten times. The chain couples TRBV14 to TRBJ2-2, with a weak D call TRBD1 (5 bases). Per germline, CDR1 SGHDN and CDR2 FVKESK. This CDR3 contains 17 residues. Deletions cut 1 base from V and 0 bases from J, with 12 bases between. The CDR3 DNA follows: TGTGCCAGCAGCCAAGTTCTGACAGACACGAACACCGGGGAGCTGTTTTTT. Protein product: CASSQVLTDTNTGELFF.

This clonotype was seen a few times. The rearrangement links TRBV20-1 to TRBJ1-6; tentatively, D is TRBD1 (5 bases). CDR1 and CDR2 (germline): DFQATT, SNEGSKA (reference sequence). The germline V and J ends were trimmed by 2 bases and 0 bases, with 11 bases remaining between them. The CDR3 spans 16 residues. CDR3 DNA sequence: TGCAGTGCTAGAAATTGGGGGAGCTCCTATAATTCACCCCTCCACTTT. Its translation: CSARNWGSSYNSPLHF.

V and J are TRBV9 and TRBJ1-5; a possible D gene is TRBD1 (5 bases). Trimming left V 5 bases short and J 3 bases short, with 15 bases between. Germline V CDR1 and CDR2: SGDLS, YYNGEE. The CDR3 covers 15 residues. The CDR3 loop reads CASSYDRPPNQPQHF. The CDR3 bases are TGTGCCAGCAGTTACGACAGACCCCCCAATCAGCCCCAGCATTTT.

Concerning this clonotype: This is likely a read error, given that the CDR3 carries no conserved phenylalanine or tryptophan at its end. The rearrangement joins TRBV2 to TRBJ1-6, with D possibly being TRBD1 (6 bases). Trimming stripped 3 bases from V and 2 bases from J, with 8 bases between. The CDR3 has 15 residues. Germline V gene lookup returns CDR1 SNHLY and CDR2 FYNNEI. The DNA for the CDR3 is TGTGCCAGCAGTGATACAGGGCCCTATAATTCACCCCTCCACCTT. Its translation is CASSDTGPYNSPLHL.